This T cell receptor beta chain was sequenced during a study of T cells in Graves' hyperthyroidism and ophthalmopathy. TCR beta CDR3 regions were amplified from RNA transcripts. The study used the HTBI primer set for a first-round RT-PCR of the TCR CDR3. MiXCR, applied by TCRdb to the multiplex PCR reads, yields one record per CDR3 protein. The sample carries hundreds of thousands of distinct CDR3 sequences, 20% recorded once. For ophthalmopathy patients, the Clinical Activity Score was at least 3 and the NOSPECS grade at least 4; duration was under 3 months. This clonotype was counted between two and nine times. Germline-derived CDR1 and CDR2 are LGHNA and YNFKEQ. Trimming took 0 bases from V and 6 from J; bases not matched to a gene: 5. The CDR3 runs 16 residues.

The J gene is TRBJ1-6, the V gene TRBV4-2; 7 bases match TRBD1. The clonotype comes from a man in his forties or fifties with Graves' ophthalmopathy. Sequencing input: blood. This chain's CDR3 is CASSQDQTGTNSPLHF. The CDR3 region has the DNA TGTGCCAGCAGCCAAGATCAGACAGGGACTAATTCACCCCTCCACTTT.